The 5 T cell receptor beta chains below come from one sample, sequenced in a study of CD8 T cells in ankylosing spondylitis. TCRdb itself ran the 5' RACE reads through MiXCR, one entry per CDR3 protein. This sample carries tens of thousands of distinct CDR3 sequences, about 17% of them seen once, and the ten largest clones take around 50%. Specimen: blood. The receptors derive from a male donor with ankylosing spondylitis or in good health (not recorded which).

The table lists this clonotype with many counts. The rearrangement joins TRBV4-3 to TRBJ2-1; a possible D gene is TRBD2 (8 bases). The CDR3 runs to 17 residues. The germline V gene encodes CDR1 LGHNA and CDR2 YSLEER. Deletions cut 0 bases from V and 7 bases from J, with 19 bases between. The CDR3 sequence is CASSQDQGVAGKNEQFF. CDR3 in DNA: TGCGCCAGCAGCCAAGATCAGGGGGTAGCGGGAAAGAATGAGCAGTTCTTC.

This clonotype was picked up many times. The CDR3 region is CASSLVPTTNTGELFF. The CDR3 DNA reads as TGTGCCAGCAGCTTAGTTCCGACTACGAACACCGGGGAGCTGTTTTTT. The chain recombines TRBV7-6 with TRBJ2-2; D is perhaps TRBD2 (5 bases). Deletions cut 1 base from V and 0 bases from J, with 9 bases between. Germline V CDR1 and CDR2: SGHVS, FNYEAQ. There are 16 residues in the CDR3.

In its sample, this clonotype was seen a few times. The J gene is TRBJ2-2, the V gene TRBV4-1; D ambiguous. The CDR3 sequence is 15 residues long. Germline-derived CDR1 and CDR2 are MGHRA and YSYEKL. The ends were cut back, 0 bases at V and 6 bases at J, with 11 bases in the middle. The CDR3 sequence is CASSQEGLEAGELFF. CDR3 bases: TGCGCCAGCAGCCAAGAGGGTCTGGAAGCCGGGGAGCTGTTTTTT.

The V call is TRBV4-3, the J call TRBJ2-4; D unresolved. Germline V gene lookup returns CDR1 LGHNA and CDR2 YSLEER. The ends were cut back, 0 bases at V and 0 bases at J, with 6 bases in the middle. This CDR3 comprises 15 residues. CDR3 sequence: CASSQEVVAKNIQYF. In DNA, the CDR3 is TGCGCCAGCAGCCAAGAAGTTGTAGCCAAAAACATTCAGTACTTC.

This chain uses TRBV5-1 with TRBJ2-3; the D is unclear. Trimming removed 1 base from V and 0 bases from J, with 12 bases in between. Germline CDR1 SGHRS, CDR2 YFSETQ. CDR3 length: 16 residues. CDR3 sequence (DNA): TGCGCCAGCAGCTTGCTCGGGTACCCTAGCACAGATACGCAGTATTTT. Its translation: CASSLLGYPSTDTQYF.